The 18 T cell receptor beta chains reported below all come from one sample, sequenced in a study of T cell repertoires in cytomegalovirus infection. One entry per CDR3 protein, called by TCRdb with MiXCR from the reads. The table lists around 740,000 distinct CDR3 sequences, 35% of them singletons, with more than 2.5% in the top ten. The sequenced material came from PBMCs. These receptor sequences come from a human donor in good health (CMV status not recorded). Some clones in this sample may be carry-over from other donors' samples.

There are a few counts of this clonotype. V is TRBV12-3 or TRBV12-4 and J is TRBJ2-3, with TRBD2 matching over 7 bases. After removal of 4 bases from V and 5 bases from J, the junction contained 3 bases not matched to a gene. This CDR3 is built from 13 residues. CDR3 loop: CASSSREGDTQYF. As DNA, the CDR3 is TGTGCCAGCAGTTCGAGGGAGGGAGATACGCAGTATTTT.

This chain connects TRBV6-1 to TRBJ1-5; D is perhaps TRBD1 (6 bases). Germline V gene data show CDR1 as MNHNS and CDR2 as SASEGT. This CDR3 spans 12 amino acids. Trimming removed 4 bases at V and 12 bases at J, with 13 bases between. CDR3 in amino acids: CASSVDRLSQHF. Here the CDR3 DNA reads TGTGCCAGCAGTGTCGACAGGTTGAGCCAGCATTTT.

The rearrangement joins TRBV7-6 to TRBJ2-5; a weak D match, TRBD2 (5 bases). Trimming removed 5 bases at V and 0 bases at J, with 13 bases between. Germline V gene lookup returns CDR1 SGHVS and CDR2 FNYEAQ. The CDR3 runs 15 residues. CDR3 protein: CASSADRLNQETQYF. The CDR3 DNA reads TGTGCCAGCAGCGCGGACCGACTAAACCAAGAGACCCAGTACTTC.

This clonotype was seen a few times. In DNA form, the CDR3 reads TGTGCCAGCAGTTCGGGGTTGACGGAAGGCTACACCTTC. This codes for CASSSGLTEGYTF. The chain employs TRBV27 and TRBJ1-2; D ambiguous. Trimming shortened V by 4 bases and J by 8 bases, and 14 bases separated the two germline ends. CDR3 length: 13 residues. The germline CDR1 and CDR2 sequences are MNHEY and SMNVEV (reference sequence).

The CDR3 DNA reads TGTGCCAGCAGTCCCGGGCTTTTTAGCACTGAAGCTTTCTTT. Translating gives CASSPGLFSTEAFF. The genes are TRBV6-1 and TRBJ1-1; D ambiguous. The CDR3 spans 14 residues. CDR1 MNHNS and CDR2 SASEGT come from the germline V gene. Trimming stripped 5 bases from V and 4 bases from J, with 14 bases between.

The V call is TRBV12-5, the J call TRBJ1-3; D may be TRBD1 (5 bases). Germline values: CDR1 LGHNT, CDR2 FRNRAP. V dropped 6 bases and J dropped 1 base, with 22 bases sitting between them. CDR3 length equals 18 residues. Here the CDR3 reads CASGQRGDAATSGNTIYF. CDR3 DNA: TGTGCTAGTGGGCAAAGAGGGGATGCGGCTACGTCTGGAAACACCATATATTTT.

In this sample, this clonotype turned up once. Here the CDR3 omits its conserved ending phenylalanine or tryptophan, so a read error is the likely source. The rearrangement joins TRBV29-1 to TRBJ2-1; D gene unclear. Germline CDR1 is SQVTM and CDR2 is ANQGSEA. V lost 3 bases and J 6 bases, leaving 0 bases between the germline ends. The CDR3 consists of 9 residues. The CDR3 sequence is CSVDNEQFL. CDR3 nucleotides: TGCAGCGTTGACAATGAGCAGTTCTTA.

The CDR3 bases are TGTGCCAGTAGTATCGTGGGCCTGACTAGCGGGGCAAGCACAGATACGCAGTATTTT. It is translated as CASSIVGLTSGASTDTQYF. The chain links TRBV19 to TRBJ2-3, with 11 bases lining up with TRBD2. The trim removed 3 bases at V and 0 bases at J, leaving 11 bases unmatched. The CDR3 loop spans 19 amino acids. Germline V gives CDR1 LNHDA, CDR2 SQIVND (reference sequence).

The gene calls are TRBV20-1 and TRBJ2-5, with 8 bases matching TRBD2. After removal of 5 bases from V and 3 bases from J, the junction contained 20 bases not matched to a gene. This CDR3 has 18 amino acids. The germline CDR1 and CDR2 sequences are DFQATT and SNEGSKA (reference sequence). CDR3 protein: CSALPILAGGQGKETQYF. CDR3 coding DNA: TGCAGTGCTCTACCTATCCTCGCGGGAGGCCAGGGGAAAGAGACCCAGTACTTC.

This clonotype was detected many times. The chain couples TRBV7-2 to TRBJ2-5; D gene ambiguous. The CDR3 has 12 amino acids. Germline CDR1 SGHTA, CDR2 FQGNSA. V was pared by 2 bases and J by 8 bases, with 9 bases between. Here the CDR3 reads CASSLTSYTQYF. The CDR3 DNA is TGTGCCAGCAGCTTAACGAGCTATACCCAGTACTTC.

The J gene is TRBJ2-7, the V gene TRBV18, with 10 bases identical to TRBD1. The CDR3 contains 17 residues. Trimming cost V 3 bases and J 5 bases; bases outside gene matches: 13. Germline lookup yields CDR1 KGHSH and CDR2 LQKENI. CDR3 coding DNA: TGTGCCAGCTCACCTGAATATCCGGGACAGGGGTACCACGAGCAGTACTTC. Residues: CASSPEYPGQGYHEQYF.

The chain joins TRBV9 to TRBJ2-1; 10 bases fit TRBD2. The length of the CDR3 is 16 residues. Germline values: CDR1 SGDLS, CDR2 YYNGEE. Trimming removed 0 bases from V and 8 bases from J; junction bases left unmatched: 8. CDR3 nucleotides: TGTGCCAGCAGCGTAGAAGGAGGGACTAGCGTCGATGAGCAGTTCTTC. It translates to CASSVEGGTSVDEQFF.

The V gene is TRBV7-2, the J gene TRBJ1-5; 9 bases match TRBD1. The CDR3 runs to 14 residues. Trimming took 3 bases from V and 11 from J; bases not matched to a gene: 8. Per the germline V gene, CDR1 is SGHTA and CDR2 is FQGNSA. CDR3 amino acids: CASSFTGGGQSQHF. The CDR3 DNA is TGTGCCAGCAGCTTCACAGGGGGCGGACAGTCCCAGCATTTT.

CDR3 DNA: TGTGCCAGCAGTTTATCCACAGGGTATAATGAAAAACTGTTTTTT. It yields the protein CASSLSTGYNEKLFF. The chain recombines TRBV27 with TRBJ1-4, with D tentatively TRBD1 (6 bases). This CDR3 region has 15 residues. With 0 bases removed from V and 4 bases from J, the gap between germline ends came to 9 bases. The germline V gene encodes CDR1 MNHEY and CDR2 SMNVEV (reference sequence).

This clonotype was seen more than once but under ten times. The genes are TRBV7-9 and TRBJ2-1, with D unclear. Germline CDR1 reads SEHNR; CDR2 reads FQNEAQ (reference sequence). The CDR3 spans 12 residues. V was pared by 11 bases and J by 8 bases, with 16 bases between. Written as DNA, the CDR3 is TGTGCCTACCCGGAGCCCGACGATGAGCAGTTCTTC. Its translation: CAYPEPDDEQFF.

V is TRBV12-3 or TRBV12-4 and J is TRBJ2-5; no clear D gene. The CDR3 is made up of 14 amino acids. The V end lost 2 bases, the J end lost 2 bases, and 9 bases lay between the germline ends. In DNA form, the CDR3 reads TGTGCCAGCAGTTTATTGCAGGCTCAAGAGACCCAGTACTTC. Translation gives CASSLLQAQETQYF.

This clonotype was counted many times. The chain has TRBV7-2 and TRBJ2-7; perhaps D is TRBD1 or TRBD2 (6 bases each). Per germline, CDR1 SGHTA and CDR2 FQGNSA. This CDR3 contains 12 residues. With 5 bases removed from V and 6 bases from J, the gap between germline ends came to 11 bases. For the CDR3, the DNA is TGTGCCAGCAGCCCGAGGGGGGTCGAGCAGTACTTC. Its translation: CASSPRGVEQYF.

This clonotype occurred once. J is TRBJ2-1 and V is TRBV24-1; 12 bases fit TRBD2. The CDR3 is 14 amino acids. Trimming took 4 bases from V and 12 from J; bases not matched to a gene: 6. Germline lookup yields CDR1 KGHDR and CDR2 SFDVKD. The CDR3 loop is CATSDPETSGRQFF. In DNA form, the CDR3 reads TGTGCCACCAGTGACCCGGAGACTAGCGGGAGGCAGTTCTTC.